The 23 T cell receptor beta chains given below trace back to one sample, sequenced in a study of shared clonotypes between healthy human individuals. The assay was immunoSEQ multiplex PCR, and TCRdb's table has in-frame clones only and misses some. In the table there are about 1.1 million clones, around 82% of which are singletons. Sequenced: memory CD4+ T cells from PBMCs. Stated subset: CD45RA-negative fraction. The receptors shown here come from a man aged 18 to 29 in good health. Some clones in this sample may be carry-over from other donors' samples.

V gene TRBV15 combines with J gene TRBJ1-2, with D maybe TRBD1 (6 bases). V was shortened by 0 bases and J by 9 bases, with 17 bases between the two germline ends. Germline-derived CDR1 and CDR2 are LNHNV and YYDKDF (reference sequence). The CDR3 has 15 residues. This CDR3 is CATSRDVGGKSSYTF. For the CDR3, the DNA is TGTGCCACCAGCAGAGATGTCGGGGGCAAATCGAGCTACACCTTC. The full variable domain, rest sourced from reference TRBV15 and TRBJ1-2, is DAMVIQNPRYQVTQFGKPVTLSCSQTLNHNVMYWYQQKSSQAPKLLFHYYDKDFNNEADTPDNFQSRRPNTSFCFLDIRSPGLGDTAMYLCATSRDVGGKSSYTFGSGTRLTVV.

This clone was recorded only once. The V and J genes are TRBV4-3 and TRBJ1-2, with 7 bases matching TRBD1. The CDR3 is made up of 15 amino acids. Per the germline V gene, CDR1 is LGHNA and CDR2 is YSLEER. Trimming at V came to 0 bases and at J to 4 bases, leaving 5 bases not matched to a gene. Here the CDR3 reads CASSQEDRIVYGYTF. As DNA, the CDR3 is TGCGCCAGCAGCCAAGAGGACAGGATTGTCTATGGCTACACCTTC.

This chain connects TRBV5-1 to TRBJ2-5, with D tentatively TRBD2 (5 bases). CDR1 is SGHRS, CDR2 YFSETQ, per germline. This CDR3 spans 13 amino acids. V dropped 0 bases and J dropped 5 bases, with 8 bases sitting between them. The CDR3 nucleotides are TGCGCCAGCAGCTTGGCCTGGACTGAGACCCAGTACTTC. It codes for CASSLAWTETQYF.

The chain is built from TRBV18 and TRBJ1-1, with 9 bases lining up with TRBD1. CDR3 length: 15 residues. V shed 4 bases, J shed 5 bases, and the junction held 8 bases outside the gene matches. Germline CDR1 KGHSH, CDR2 LQKENI. CDR3 region: CASSRQQGAQTEAFF. DNA of the CDR3: TGTGCCAGCTCACGACAACAGGGGGCGCAGACTGAAGCTTTCTTT.

A single count supports this clone. The chain employs TRBV2 and TRBJ1-1; D possibly corresponds to TRBD1 (6 bases). The length of the CDR3 is 15 residues. V was shortened by 7 bases and J by 4 bases, with 19 bases between the two germline ends. CDR1 is SNHLY, CDR2 FYNNEI, per germline. The chain's CDR3 is CASTPGGAGGTEAFF. The CDR3 region has the DNA TGTGCCAGCACCCCGGGGGGGGCAGGCGGCACTGAAGCTTTCTTT.

The V call is TRBV30, the J call TRBJ2-5; TRBD2 agrees at 8 bases. The CDR3 totals 13 residues. The germline V gene has CDR1 GTSNPN and CDR2 SVGIG (reference sequence). With V trimmed by 7 bases and J by 1 base, 5 bases remained unmatched. CDR3: CASSLAAQETQYF. The CDR3 nucleotides are TGTGCCTCGTCACTAGCGGCCCAAGAGACCCAGTACTTC.

V and J are TRBV2 and TRBJ2-7; 9 bases are shared with TRBD1. The V gene end was trimmed by 7 bases and the J gene end by 3 bases; junction bases not matched to a gene: 1. The CDR3 loop spans 12 amino acids. Germline values: CDR1 SNHLY, CDR2 FYNNEI. The CDR3 loop reads CASTGQGYEQYF. The CDR3 region has the DNA TGTGCCAGCACGGGACAGGGCTACGAGCAGTACTTC.

V and J are TRBV11-2 and TRBJ1-2, with 8 bases lining up with TRBD1. Losses at the gene ends were 4 bases for V and 8 bases for J; bases not matched to a gene: 12. The CDR3 spans 15 residues. CDR1 and CDR2 (germline): SGHAT, FQNNGV. CDR3 sequence: CASSSYWQGAGGYTF. Here the CDR3 DNA reads TGTGCCAGCAGCTCCTATTGGCAGGGGGCAGGCGGCTACACCTTC.

V is TRBV7-9 and J is TRBJ2-5, with D perhaps TRBD1 (6 bases). The CDR3 runs 15 residues. Germline V gives CDR1 SEHNR, CDR2 FQNEAQ (reference sequence). Trimming cost V 1 base and J 5 bases, with 14 bases left between them. The CDR3 reads CASSLEDRPAETQYF. The CDR3 nucleotides are TGTGCCAGCAGCTTAGAGGACAGACCGGCGGAGACCCAGTACTTC.

The chain employs TRBV6-4 and TRBJ1-2, with unresolved D. The CDR3 consists of 13 residues. V lost 0 bases to trimming and J lost 2 bases, with 4 bases between them. Germline V gene sequence: CDR1 MRHNA, CDR2 SNTAGT. CDR3 amino acids: CASSDSTNYGYTF. As DNA, the CDR3 is TGTGCCAGCAGTGACTCGACAAACTATGGCTACACCTTC.

The V gene is TRBV9, the J gene TRBJ2-1; D may correspond to TRBD1 or TRBD2 (5 bases each). V shed 4 bases and J shed 0 bases, with 14 bases lying between them. CDR1 is SGDLS and CDR2 is YYNGEE in the germline V gene. The CDR3 length is 16 residues. The CDR3 sequence: CASSSGATSSYNEQFF. In DNA form, the CDR3 reads TGTGCCAGCAGCTCCGGGGCGACCAGCTCCTACAATGAGCAGTTCTTC.

The chain uses TRBV19 and TRBJ2-1; D ambiguous. In germline, CDR1 is LNHDA, CDR2 SQIVND (reference sequence). V was trimmed by 5 bases and J by 5 bases, leaving 10 bases between them. The CDR3 has 13 amino acids. CDR3 nucleotide sequence: TGTGCCAGTAGTCCCCGACCCGACAATGAGCAGTTCTTC. Its translation is CASSPRPDNEQFF.

This chain uses TRBV6-1 with TRBJ2-7, with D possibly being TRBD1 (5 bases). The CDR3 has 12 amino acids. V was shortened by 7 bases and J by 1 base, with 8 bases between the two germline ends. The V gene's germline CDR1 is MNHNS and CDR2 SASEGT. The CDR3 protein is CASTAGSYEQYF. As DNA, the CDR3 is TGTGCCAGCACGGCAGGGTCCTACGAGCAGTACTTC.

Worth noting for this clone: Other DNA sequences in the same sample also yield this CDR3. V usage is TRBV20-1 and J usage is TRBJ2-7; D not certain. V was pared by 5 bases and J by 4 bases, with 6 bases between. The CDR3 spans 10 residues. The germline gives CDR1 DFQATT, CDR2 SNEGSKA (reference sequence). The CDR3 region is CSASDYEQYF. The CDR3 region has the DNA TGCAGTGCTTCTGATTACGAGCAGTACTTC.

The CDR3 region has the DNA TGTGCCAGTAGTATTCGGAGGACGGGGAAAGAGGCCGGGGAGCTGTTTTTT. Protein sequence: CASSIRRTGKEAGELFF. The rearrangement links TRBV19 to TRBJ2-2, with D maybe TRBD2 (5 bases). The germline gives CDR1 LNHDA, CDR2 SQIVND (reference sequence). The CDR3 extends over 17 amino acids. V was cut by 3 bases and J by 6 bases, with 20 bases left in between.

The chain carries TRBV6-5 and TRBJ1-2; no definite D call. The CDR3 has 14 amino acids. Trimming stripped 2 bases from V and 4 bases from J, with 11 bases between. Germline CDR1 is MNHEY and CDR2 is SVGAGI. The CDR3 spells CASSYGVPSYGYTF. For the CDR3, the DNA is TGTGCCAGCAGTTACGGGGTGCCGTCCTATGGCTACACCTTC.

J is TRBJ2-7 and V is TRBV18, with D perhaps being TRBD1 or TRBD2 (5 bases each). The germline gives CDR1 KGHSH, CDR2 LQKENI. The CDR3 covers 14 residues. V was clipped by 6 bases and J by 4 bases, with 16 bases between them. DNA of the CDR3: TGTGCCAGCTCTTTCCGGGACCTCCTGTACGAGCAGTACTTC. Its protein product is CASSFRDLLYEQYF.

V is TRBV7-6 and J is TRBJ2-2; no definite D call. Germline CDR1 reads SGHVS; CDR2 reads FNYEAQ. The ends were cut back, 3 bases at V and 8 bases at J, with 13 bases in the middle. The CDR3 runs to 14 residues. The CDR3 DNA reads as TGTGCCAGCAGCTTCGTCAGGCCGGTGGGGGAGCTGTTTTTT. Amino acid sequence: CASSFVRPVGELFF.

Details on this clone: It may be a read error: a sequence one base away is much more abundant. Other DNA sequences in this sample translate to the same CDR3. J is TRBJ2-7 and V is TRBV5-1; a possible D gene is TRBD1 (5 bases). The CDR3 spans 14 residues. V dropped 0 bases and J dropped 0 bases, with 7 bases sitting between them. From germline, CDR1 is SGHRS and CDR2 YFSETQ. This CDR3 reads CASSLGQSSYEQYF. The CDR3 nucleotides are TGCGCCAGCAGCTTGGGACAGAGCTCCTACGAGCAGTACTTC.

This clone was detected only once. CDR3 bases: TGTGCCAGCAGCTCCAGTCCGGGACCGATCTCTGGAAACACCATATATTTT. Amino acid sequence: CASSSSPGPISGNTIYF. The rearrangement joins TRBV7-7 to TRBJ1-3, with D perhaps TRBD1 (5 bases). Germline values: CDR1 SSHAT, CDR2 FNYEAQ (reference sequence). This CDR3 is built from 17 residues. Trimming shortened V by 4 bases and J by 0 bases, and 16 bases separated the two germline ends.

DNA of the CDR3: TGTGCCAGCAGCTCGAGGACAGGGGAGACCTACGAGCAGTACTTC. Its translation: CASSSRTGETYEQYF. The chain employs TRBV5-4 and TRBJ2-7, with 9 bases that match TRBD1. Trimming cost V 3 bases and J 2 bases; bases outside gene matches: 6. Germline values: CDR1 SGHNT, CDR2 YYREEE (reference sequence). CDR3 length: 15 residues.

The chain employs TRBV7-2 and TRBJ2-7, with D unclear. Deletions cut 0 bases from V and 2 bases from J, with 17 bases between. CDR1 is SGHTA and CDR2 is FQGNSA in the germline V gene. The CDR3 sequence is 17 residues long. DNA for the CDR3: TGTGCCAGCAGCTTAGCGCTCTGGGCGGAACGACCCTACGAGCAGTACTTC. This gives the protein CASSLALWAERPYEQYF.

The CDR3 is CSVEEAGAYYGYTF. CDR3 nucleotides: TGCAGCGTTGAAGAGGCAGGGGCATACTATGGCTACACCTTC. The chain recombines TRBV29-1 with TRBJ1-2; tentative D call: TRBD1 (6 bases). The germline V and J ends were trimmed by 0 bases and 3 bases, with 11 bases remaining between them. This CDR3 is built from 14 residues. The germline V gene has CDR1 SQVTM and CDR2 ANQGSEA.